The 25 T cell receptor beta chains below were found in one sample sequenced in a study of tissue T cells after allogeneic stem cell transplantation. TCRdb's table, derived via immunoSEQ multiplex PCR, lists solely in-frame clones and lacks some. The table includes some 45,000 clones, 80% to 95% detected once. The sample was blood, taken before transplantation. The receptors originated from a woman between 35 and 75 years old who later had graft-versus-host disease after an allogeneic stem cell transplant.

The chain joins TRBV10-3 to TRBJ1-5; 9 nucleotides agree with TRBD1. The junction had 17 bases not matched to a gene; V was cut back by 11 bases and J by 0 bases. CDR3 length: 18 residues. CDR1 and CDR2 (germline): ENHRY, SYGVKD. The CDR3 loop is CASSANDRGTYSNQPQHF. CDR3 DNA: TGTGCCTCGTCGGCGAATGACAGGGGGACTTATAGCAATCAGCCCCAGCATTTT.

The J gene is TRBJ2-5, the V gene TRBV11-2, with 9 nucleotides matching TRBD2. This CDR3 region has 15 residues. With V trimmed by 1 base and J by 7 bases, 7 bases remained unmatched. Germline V gene sequence: CDR1 SGHAT, CDR2 FQNNGV. CDR3 sequence (DNA): TGTGCCAGCAGCTTAGTTGCGGGAGGGCCGGTGACCCAGTACTTC. This translates into CASSLVAGGPVTQYF.

The rearrangement joins TRBV11-2 to TRBJ2-7, with D perhaps matching TRBD2 (5 bases). Germline-derived CDR1 and CDR2 are SGHAT and FQNNGV. The V and J ends lost 1 base and 0 bases respectively, with 7 bases between them. The CDR3 covers 14 residues. The CDR3 DNA is TGTGCCAGCAGCTTAGCGGGGAGCTCCTACGAGCAGTACTTC. It is translated as CASSLAGSSYEQYF.

Only one count was recorded for this clone. The chain combines TRBV7-2 with TRBJ2-1; D ambiguous. Germline V CDR1 and CDR2: SGHTA, FQGNSA. The CDR3 extends over 14 amino acids. Between the trimmed V and J ends, which lost 4 bases and 2 bases, there was a span of 9 bases. The CDR3 DNA is TGTGCCAGCAGCTCCCCGCCCCCCTACAATGAGCAGTTCTTC. Translating gives CASSSPPPYNEQFF.

The gene calls are TRBV18 and TRBJ1-3; D call uncertain. The germline V gene has CDR1 KGHSH and CDR2 LQKENI. The CDR3 runs 19 residues. Trimming pared 1 base from V and 0 bases from J, leaving 19 bases between. The CDR3, as DNA: TGTGCCAGCTCACCACTCGAATGGTCTGGGTCGTTCTCTGGAAACACCATATATTTT. It translates to CASSPLEWSGSFSGNTIYF.

The chain joins TRBV27 to TRBJ2-5; D unresolved. Trimming took off 7 bases at V and 0 bases at J, with 3 bases between the two ends. CDR1 is MNHEY, CDR2 SMNVEV, per germline (reference sequence). The CDR3 extends over 11 amino acids. Here the CDR3 DNA reads TGTGCCAGCAAGTACCAAGAGACCCAGTACTTC. Translation gives CASKYQETQYF.

The chain couples TRBV15 to TRBJ2-1; no definite D call. The CDR3 runs 14 residues. Trimming took off 9 bases at V and 2 bases at J, with 14 bases between the two ends. Germline V gene lookup returns CDR1 LNHNV and CDR2 YYDKDF (reference sequence). The CDR3 protein is CATSDGRPYNEQFF. The CDR3 coding sequence is TGTGCCACAAGCGACGGCCGACCCTACAATGAGCAGTTCTTC.

J is TRBJ1-4 and V is TRBV27; D might be TRBD1 (5 bases). From germline, CDR1 is MNHEY and CDR2 SMNVEV (reference sequence). V dropped 6 bases and J dropped 7 bases, with 15 bases sitting between them. The CDR3 consists of 14 residues. The CDR3 loop reads CASRRSGGFEKLFF. In DNA form, the CDR3 reads TGTGCCAGCAGACGATCCGGGGGTTTTGAAAAACTGTTTTTT.

V is TRBV7-8 and J is TRBJ1-2, with D perhaps matching TRBD1 (5 bases). The germline V gene has CDR1 SGHVS and CDR2 FQNEAQ. The CDR3 is made up of 12 amino acids. Trimming removed 5 bases from V and 6 bases from J, with 10 bases in between. In DNA form, the CDR3 reads TGTGCCAGCAGCACCCCCAGGGATGGCTACACCTTC. This sequence encodes CASSTPRDGYTF.

The J gene is TRBJ1-1, the V gene TRBV6-5; tentative D call: TRBD1 (5 bases). Trimming removed 6 bases from V and 0 bases from J, with 8 bases in between. Germline assignment: CDR1 MNHEY and CDR2 SVGAGI. There are 13 residues in the CDR3. The CDR3 sequence is CASSPTVNTEAFF. CDR3 nucleotide sequence: TGTGCCAGCAGCCCGACAGTGAACACTGAAGCTTTCTTT.

The genes are TRBV6-6 and TRBJ1-4; D uncertain. Trimming stripped 2 bases from V and 7 bases from J, with 14 bases between. CDR1 and CDR2 (germline): MNHNY, SVGAGI (reference sequence). The CDR3 covers 15 residues. The CDR3 protein is CASSYEGVEGEKLFF. DNA of the CDR3: TGTGCCAGCAGTTACGAGGGAGTTGAGGGTGAAAAACTGTTTTTT.

The genes are TRBV6-5 and TRBJ2-7; D is unclear. Germline V lookup: CDR1 MNHEY, CDR2 SVGAGI. Trimming took 8 bases from V and 2 from J, leaving 10 bases between them. The CDR3 loop spans 12 amino acids. The CDR3 here is CASAGSTYEQYF. The CDR3 DNA reads TGTGCCAGCGCAGGCAGTACCTACGAGCAGTACTTC.

This chain connects TRBV28 to TRBJ2-3; TRBD2 aligns across 9 bases. V lost 10 bases and J lost 0; bases outside the gene matches: 8. Germline CDR1 MDHEN, CDR2 SYDVKM. The CDR3 loop spans 15 amino acids. CDR3 DNA sequence: TGTGCCACCCTGCGTCTAGCGGGAAGCACAGATACGCAGTATTTT. Translating gives CATLRLAGSTDTQYF.

J is TRBJ2-4 and V is TRBV28; 10 bases line up with TRBD1. Germline CDR1 reads MDHEN; CDR2 reads SYDVKM. V was pared by 2 bases and J by 3 bases, with 4 bases of the junction left unmatched. There are 16 residues in the CDR3. The CDR3 here is CASSLGTGAFKNIQYF. The CDR3 DNA follows: TGTGCCAGCAGTTTAGGGACAGGGGCCTTCAAAAACATTCAGTACTTC.

This clone appeared a few times. The chain recombines TRBV10-3 with TRBJ2-1; 8 bases line up with TRBD2. Germline assignment: CDR1 ENHRY and CDR2 SYGVKD. The CDR3 extends over 14 amino acids. The trim removed 10 bases at V and 3 bases at J, leaving 8 bases unmatched. The CDR3 spells CATTFSGVYNEQFF. For the CDR3, the DNA is TGTGCCACCACATTTAGCGGGGTCTACAATGAGCAGTTCTTC.

This chain links TRBV19 with TRBJ2-7, with a weak D call TRBD2 (7 bases). The CDR3 has 13 residues. The germline V and J ends were trimmed by 9 bases and 4 bases, with 16 bases remaining between them. Germline CDR1 LNHDA, CDR2 SQIVND (reference sequence). The CDR3 region is CASIGGARYEQYF. CDR3 DNA sequence: TGTGCCAGCATTGGGGGGGCGCGGTACGAGCAGTACTTC.

The V gene is TRBV19, the J gene TRBJ1-2; a weak D match, TRBD1 (5 bases). This CDR3 contains 16 residues. Trimming stripped 0 bases from V and 2 bases from J, with 13 bases between. Germline loops: CDR1 LNHDA, CDR2 SQIVND (reference sequence). The chain's CDR3 is CASSIDGRGANYGYTF. The CDR3 nucleotides read TGTGCCAGTAGTATAGACGGGCGGGGCGCAAACTATGGCTACACCTTC. Combining the CDR3 with reference TRBV19 and TRBJ1-2 gives the whole variable domain DGGITQSPKYLFRKEGQNVTLSCEQNLNHDAMYWYRQDPGQGLRLIYYSQIVNDFQKGDIAEGYSVSREKKESFPLTVTSAQKNPTAFYLCASSIDGRGANYGYTFGSGTRLTVV.

The V call is TRBV6-6, the J call TRBJ1-5, with 8 bases lining up with TRBD1. The CDR3 consists of 20 residues. Trimming took 6 bases from V and 0 from J; bases not matched to a gene: 19. Looked up from germline, CDR1 is MNHNY and CDR2 is SVGAGI (reference sequence). The CDR3 region has the DNA TGTGCCAGCAGCCATTCATCGATAGGACAGGGACTTTTTAGCAATCAGCCCCAGCATTTT. It encodes CASSHSSIGQGLFSNQPQHF.

The chain combines TRBV5-4 with TRBJ2-1; 8 nucleotides match TRBD2. CDR3 length: 15 amino acids. V lost 0 bases, J lost 1 base, and 0 bases stayed unmatched. Germline CDR1 and CDR2: SGHNT and YYREEE (reference sequence). DNA for the CDR3: TGTGCCAGCAGCTTGGTAGCGGGATCCTACAATGAGCAGTTCTTC. It specifies CASSLVAGSYNEQFF.

V is TRBV29-1 and J is TRBJ2-7; 8 bases are a match to TRBD1. The length of the CDR3 is 12 residues. Germline CDR1 reads SQVTM; CDR2 reads ANQGSEA. The V and J ends lost 6 bases and 2 bases, in that order; junction bases with no gene match: 3. The CDR3: CSVEDRAYEQYF. DNA of the CDR3: TGCAGCGTAGAGGACAGGGCCTACGAGCAGTACTTC.

For the CDR3, the DNA is TGTGCCAGTCGTGACAGGGGGCAAAGAGCGGGGTTCACAGATACGCAGTATTTT. Translation gives CASRDRGQRAGFTDTQYF. The rearrangement links TRBV19 to TRBJ2-3, with 10 positions matching TRBD1. Germline V gives CDR1 LNHDA, CDR2 SQIVND (reference sequence). After removal of 8 bases from V and 2 bases from J, the junction contained 16 bases not matched to a gene. This CDR3 is built from 18 residues.

The chain is built from TRBV5-1 and TRBJ2-3; 9 nucleotides agree with TRBD2. The CDR3 is 18 amino acids. Germline V lookup: CDR1 SGHRS, CDR2 YFSETQ. V dropped 3 bases and J dropped 1; count of bases not matched to a gene: 12. The DNA for the CDR3 is TGCGCCAGCAGCTACCCCGAGACAGCGGGAGGTCGCACAGATACGCAGTATTTT. It is translated as CASSYPETAGGRTDTQYF.

The genes are TRBV11-3 and TRBJ2-3; no reliable D call. The CDR3 has 13 residues. CDR1 SGHNT and CDR2 YENEEA come from the germline V gene. Trimming stripped 2 bases from V and 3 bases from J, with 6 bases between. The CDR3 is CASSLRATDTQYF. The CDR3 DNA reads TGTGCCAGCAGCTTACGGGCAACAGATACGCAGTATTTT.

The table lists this clone with a count of one. The V call is TRBV15, the J call TRBJ2-1; maybe TRBD1 (6 bases). The CDR3 is 16 residues long. The V gene's germline CDR1 is LNHNV and CDR2 YYDKDF (reference sequence). The V gene lost 4 bases and the J gene lost 10 bases, with 23 bases spanning the gap. The CDR3 region has the DNA TGTGCCACCAGCACACCCTCCGGGGCTCCCAGGGGAGAGCAGTTCTTC. Its translation: CATSTPSGAPRGEQFF.

J is TRBJ2-3 and V is TRBV4-3, with D uncertain. Germline values: CDR1 LGHNA, CDR2 YSLEER. Trimming removed 0 bases at V and 2 bases at J, with 12 bases between. This CDR3 contains 16 residues. CDR3 DNA sequence: TGCGCCAGCAGCCAAGAGGCGCATGGGTACACAGATACGCAGTATTTT. Translated: CASSQEAHGYTDTQYF.